The 13 T cell receptor beta chains below were found in one sample sequenced in a study of siplizumab effects on memory and regulatory T cells. TCRdb keeps only in-frame clones here, not all; method: immunoSEQ multiplex PCR. The sample holds 80,000 to 130,000 clones, 94% seen once. Material for sequencing was Tregs sorted from blood. All receptors derive from a human donor in good health.

This rearrangement joins TRBV28 to TRBJ2-7; D is possibly TRBD1 (5 bases). V dropped 3 bases and J dropped 4 bases, with 13 bases sitting between them. Germline V CDR1 and CDR2: MDHEN, SYDVKM. This CDR3 region has 14 residues. The CDR3 nucleotides read TGTGCCAGCAGTTTTTGGGGCCGTGGGTACGAGCAGTACTTC. This encodes CASSFWGRGYEQYF.

The chain is built from TRBV5-8 and TRBJ1-2, with D perhaps TRBD1 (6 bases). Trimming left V 1 base short and J 9 bases short, with 16 bases between. Germline lookup yields CDR1 SGHTS and CDR2 YDEGEE. The CDR3 extends over 14 amino acids. The CDR3 reads CASSLNFRGPRYTF. The CDR3 nucleotides are TGTGCCAGCAGCTTGAACTTCCGGGGGCCGCGCTACACCTTC.

The chain combines TRBV30 with TRBJ2-7; possible D gene TRBD2, 6 bases. Trimming left V 1 base short and J 7 bases short, with 17 bases between. Germline V gives CDR1 GTSNPN, CDR2 SVGIG (reference sequence). This CDR3 has 14 residues. The CDR3 sequence: CAWSEWGPGREQYF. The CDR3 DNA follows: TGTGCCTGGAGTGAGTGGGGACCGGGGAGGGAGCAGTACTTC. The full variable domain, completed using reference TRBV30 and TRBJ2-7, is SQTIHQWPATLVQPVGSPLSLECTVEGTSNPNLYWYRQAAGRGLQLLFYSVGIGQISSEVPQNLSASRPQDRQFILSSKKLLLSDSGFYLCAWSEWGPGREQYFGPGTRLTVT.

Concerning this clone itself: One end of the junction fails to match germline, which may point to a read error. The V and J genes are TRBV27 and TRBJ1-2; 7 nucleotides match TRBD1. The CDR3 extends over 13 amino acids. Germline assignment: CDR1 MNHEY and CDR2 SMNVEV (reference sequence). CDR3 sequence reads: CASRRQGNYDYTF. The CDR3, as DNA: TGTGCCAGCAGACGACAGGGTAACTATGACTACACCTTC.

The genes are TRBV5-8 and TRBJ2-5, with 8 bases matching TRBD2. The CDR3 has 14 residues. The ends lost 0 bases at V and 7 bases at J; junction bases unmatched: 5. CDR1 and CDR2 (germline): SGHTS, YDEGEE. The CDR3 coding sequence is TGTGCCAGCAGCTTGGCCACAGCGGGAGTGACCCAGTACTTC. Encoded protein: CASSLATAGVTQYF.

The V gene is TRBV28, the J gene TRBJ2-5; D is uncertain. The CDR3 covers 14 residues. Germline values: CDR1 MDHEN, CDR2 SYDVKM. The V end lost 5 bases, the J end lost 5 bases, and 15 bases lay between the germline ends. The CDR3: CASSNDVHWETQYF. Written as DNA, the CDR3 is TGTGCCAGCAGTAATGACGTGCATTGGGAGACCCAGTACTTC.

This sequence joins TRBV7-9 and TRBJ2-7, with 7 bases matching TRBD1. The J segment lost 4 bases and the V segment lost 6 bases, leaving 3 bases of the junction unmatched. This CDR3 contains 12 residues. Per germline, CDR1 SEHNR and CDR2 FQNEAQ (reference sequence). This CDR3 reads CASRRQGYEQYF. CDR3 nucleotides: TGTGCCAGCAGAAGACAGGGTTACGAGCAGTACTTC.

The genes are TRBV10-2 and TRBJ1-1; 9 bases fit TRBD1. CDR1 and CDR2 (germline): WSHSY, SAAADI. The CDR3 sequence is 12 residues long. V gave up 8 bases and J gave up 8 bases; unmatched junction bases: 6. The DNA of the CDR3 is TGCGCCAGCCGCGGACAGGGGACCGAAGCTTTCTTT. The encoded protein is CASRGQGTEAFF.

The chain has TRBV7-8 and TRBJ1-1, with TRBD1 matching over 7 bases. There are 16 residues in the CDR3. Trimming at V came to 4 bases and at J to 0 bases, leaving 8 bases not matched to a gene. Germline V gene lookup returns CDR1 SGHVS and CDR2 FQNEAQ. The CDR3 here is CASSSPGQLLNTEAFF. Here the CDR3 DNA reads TGTGCCAGCAGCTCCCCGGGACAGCTGTTGAACACTGAAGCTTTCTTT.

The V call is TRBV29-1, the J call TRBJ2-7, with D perhaps given as TRBD1 or TRBD2 (5 bases each). V gave up 5 bases and J gave up 3 bases, with 20 bases separating them. Germline CDR1 reads SQVTM; CDR2 reads ANQGSEA. The CDR3 extends over 15 amino acids. CDR3 in amino acids: CSVTQVGTDLYEQYF. The CDR3 region has the DNA TGCAGCGTTACGCAGGTGGGGACGGACCTCTACGAGCAGTACTTC.

The V gene is TRBV7-6, the J gene TRBJ2-3, with D maybe TRBD2 (6 bases). Germline V CDR1 and CDR2: SGHVS, FNYEAQ. V was trimmed by 2 bases and J by 1 base, leaving 13 bases between them. The CDR3 has 16 residues. This CDR3 is CASSLFRAGRTDTQYF. CDR3 bases: TGTGCCAGCAGCTTATTTCGTGCGGGACGCACAGATACGCAGTATTTT.

This sequence joins TRBV5-8 and TRBJ1-5; 7 bases align to TRBD1. The CDR3 has 14 amino acids. Germline V CDR1 and CDR2: SGHTS, YDEGEE. V dropped 4 bases and J dropped 3; count of bases not matched to a gene: 4. For the CDR3, the DNA is TGTGCCAGCAGCCAGACAGGGATCAATCAGCCCCAGCATTTT. Translated: CASSQTGINQPQHF.

The V call is TRBV13, the J call TRBJ1-5; D gene unclear. This CDR3 comprises 17 residues. From germline, CDR1 is PRHDT and CDR2 FYEKMQ (reference sequence). Deletions cut 0 bases from V and 7 bases from J, with 19 bases between. This CDR3 is CASSLGLRFVPPQPQHF. DNA of the CDR3: TGTGCCAGCAGCTTAGGTCTCAGGTTTGTGCCACCGCAGCCCCAGCATTTT.